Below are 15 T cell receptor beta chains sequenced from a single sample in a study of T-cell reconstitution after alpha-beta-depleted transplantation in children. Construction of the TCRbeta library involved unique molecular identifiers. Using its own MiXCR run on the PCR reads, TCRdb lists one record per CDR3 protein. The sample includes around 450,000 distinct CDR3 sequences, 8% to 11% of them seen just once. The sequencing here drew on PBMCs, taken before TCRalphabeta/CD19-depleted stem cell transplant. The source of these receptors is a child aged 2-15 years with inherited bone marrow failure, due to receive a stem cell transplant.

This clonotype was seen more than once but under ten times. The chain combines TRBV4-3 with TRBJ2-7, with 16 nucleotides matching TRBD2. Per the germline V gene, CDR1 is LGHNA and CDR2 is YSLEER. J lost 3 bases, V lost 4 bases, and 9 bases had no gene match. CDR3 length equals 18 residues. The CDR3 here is CASSPGTSGRAKYYEQYF. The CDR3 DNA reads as TGCGCCAGCAGCCCCGGGACTAGCGGGAGGGCCAAATACTACGAGCAGTACTTC.

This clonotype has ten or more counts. The DNA for the CDR3 is TGTGCCAGCAGCCAAGGCGCCGACACCTATAACTATGGCTACACCTTC. Encoded protein: CASSQGADTYNYGYTF. This chain connects TRBV4-2 to TRBJ1-2; D unclear. This CDR3 region has 16 residues. V gave up 1 base and J gave up 1 base, with 13 bases separating them. The germline CDR1 and CDR2 sequences are LGHNA and YNFKEQ.

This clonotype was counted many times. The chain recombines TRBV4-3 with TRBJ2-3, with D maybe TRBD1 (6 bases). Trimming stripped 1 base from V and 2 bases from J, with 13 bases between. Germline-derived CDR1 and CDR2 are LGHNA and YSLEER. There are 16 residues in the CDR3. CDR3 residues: CASSQGQDFYTDTQYF. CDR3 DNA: TGCGCCAGCAGCCAAGGACAGGATTTCTACACAGATACGCAGTATTTT.

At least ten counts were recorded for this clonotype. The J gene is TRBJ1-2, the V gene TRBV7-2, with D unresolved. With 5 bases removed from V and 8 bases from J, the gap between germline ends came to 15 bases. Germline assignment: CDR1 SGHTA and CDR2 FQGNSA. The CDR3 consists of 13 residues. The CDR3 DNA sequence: TGTGCCAGCAGCCCTGGCTACGCCACGGGCTACACCTTC. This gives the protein CASSPGYATGYTF.

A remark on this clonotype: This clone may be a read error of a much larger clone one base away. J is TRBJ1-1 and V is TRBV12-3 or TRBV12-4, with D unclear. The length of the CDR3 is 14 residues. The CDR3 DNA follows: TGTGCCAGCAGTTTGGATGGGGAGAACACTGATGCTTTCTTT. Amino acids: CASSLDGENTDAFF.

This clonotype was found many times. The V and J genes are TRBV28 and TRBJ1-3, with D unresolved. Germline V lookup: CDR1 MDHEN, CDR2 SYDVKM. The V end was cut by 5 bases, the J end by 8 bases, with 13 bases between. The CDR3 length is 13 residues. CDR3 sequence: CASSAILVDTIYF. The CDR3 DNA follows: TGTGCCAGCAGTGCGATCCTTGTCGACACCATATATTTT. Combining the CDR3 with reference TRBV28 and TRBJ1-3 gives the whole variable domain DVKVTQSSRYLVKRTGEKVFLECVQDMDHENMFWYRQDPGLGLRLIYFSYDVKMKEKGDIPEGYSVSREKKERFSLILESASTNQTSMYLCASSAILVDTIYFGEGSWLTVV.

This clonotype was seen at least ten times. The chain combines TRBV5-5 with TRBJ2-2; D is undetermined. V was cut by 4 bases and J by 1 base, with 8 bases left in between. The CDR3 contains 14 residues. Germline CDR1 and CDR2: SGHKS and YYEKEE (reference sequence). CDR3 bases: TGTGCCAGCAGCCTGGAGTGGAACACCGGGGAGCTGTTTTTT. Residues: CASSLEWNTGELFF.

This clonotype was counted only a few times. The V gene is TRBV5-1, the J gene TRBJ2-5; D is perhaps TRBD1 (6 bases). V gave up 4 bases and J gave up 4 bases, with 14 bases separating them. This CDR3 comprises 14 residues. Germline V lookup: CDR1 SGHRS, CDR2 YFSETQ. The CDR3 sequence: CASSPEQGPETQYF. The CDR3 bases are TGCGCCAGCAGCCCCGAACAGGGCCCAGAGACCCAGTACTTC.

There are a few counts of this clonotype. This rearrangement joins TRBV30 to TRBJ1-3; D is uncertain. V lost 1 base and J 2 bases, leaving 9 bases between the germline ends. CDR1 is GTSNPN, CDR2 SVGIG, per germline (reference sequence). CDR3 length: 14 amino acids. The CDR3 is CAWSETNPGNTIYF. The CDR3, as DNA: TGTGCCTGGAGTGAGACTAACCCTGGAAACACCATATATTTT.

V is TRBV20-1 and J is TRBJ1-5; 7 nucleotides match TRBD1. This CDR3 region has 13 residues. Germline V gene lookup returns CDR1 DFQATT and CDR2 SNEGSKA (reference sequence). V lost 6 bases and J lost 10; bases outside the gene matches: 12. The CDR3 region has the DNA TGCAGTGCATCGGGACAGACCATTCGTCCCCAGCATTTT. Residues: CSASGQTIRPQHF.

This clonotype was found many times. Here the CDR3 reads CASSLNRAAEQYF. The CDR3 DNA is TGTGCCAGCAGCTTAAATCGCGCCGCCGAGCAGTACTTC. This rearrangement joins TRBV7-9 to TRBJ2-7; D remains ambiguous. The CDR3 has 13 residues. From germline, CDR1 is SEHNR and CDR2 FQNEAQ (reference sequence). Trimming removed 2 bases at V and 6 bases at J, with 11 bases between.

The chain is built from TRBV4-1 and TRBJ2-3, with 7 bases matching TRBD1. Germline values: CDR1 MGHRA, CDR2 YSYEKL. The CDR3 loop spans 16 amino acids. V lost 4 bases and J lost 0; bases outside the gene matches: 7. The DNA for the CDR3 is TGCGCCAGCAGCCCCCCCGGACAGGTTAGCACAGATACGCAGTATTTT. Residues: CASSPPGQVSTDTQYF.

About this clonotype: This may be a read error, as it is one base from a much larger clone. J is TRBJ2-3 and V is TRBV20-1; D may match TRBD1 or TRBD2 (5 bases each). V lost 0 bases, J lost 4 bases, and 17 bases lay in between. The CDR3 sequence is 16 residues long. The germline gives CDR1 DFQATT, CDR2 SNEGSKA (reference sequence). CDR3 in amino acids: CSARDLTRGYPDTQYF. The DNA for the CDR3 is TGCAGTGCTAGAGATCTCACCCGGGGCTATCCAGATACGCAGTATTTT.

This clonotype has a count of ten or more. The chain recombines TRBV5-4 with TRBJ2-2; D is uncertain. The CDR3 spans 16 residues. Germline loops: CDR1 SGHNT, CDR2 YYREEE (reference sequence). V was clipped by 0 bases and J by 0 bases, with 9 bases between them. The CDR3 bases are TGTGCCAGCAGCTTGGGAGGTCAGACGAACACCGGGGAGCTGTTTTTT. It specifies CASSLGGQTNTGELFF.

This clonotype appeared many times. CDR3: CASSPLRLQRNTGELFF. Here the CDR3 DNA reads TGTGCCAGCAGTCCACTCCGACTCCAACGGAACACCGGGGAGCTGTTTTTT. The rearrangement links TRBV28 to TRBJ2-2; unclear D gene. The length of the CDR3 is 17 residues. Trimming took 5 bases from V and 1 from J, leaving 17 bases between them. Germline CDR1 is MDHEN and CDR2 is SYDVKM. The whole variable domain, filled in from reference TRBV28 and TRBJ2-2, reads DVKVTQSSRYLVKRTGEKVFLECVQDMDHENMFWYRQDPGLGLRLIYFSYDVKMKEKGDIPEGYSVSREKKERFSLILESASTNQTSMYLCASSPLRLQRNTGELFFGEGSRLTVL.